The 28 T cell receptor beta chains given below trace back to one sample, sequenced in a study of cytomegalovirus exposure and HLA in healthy donors. In the PCR, 60 Vbeta and 13 Jbeta primers were used. TCRdb's copy holds only in-frame clones and misses some; the assay was immunoSEQ multiplex PCR. The repertoire has some 190,000 clones, roughly 82% of them found once; the top ten carry over 1.5%. Sequencing used PBMCs. These receptors were collected from a man aged 35 to 55 in good health and CMV-seronegative.

This clone was seen a few times. The chain joins TRBV2 to TRBJ2-5, with 8 bases that match TRBD1. V was clipped by 7 bases and J by 5 bases; unmatched bases: 15. In germline, CDR1 is SNHLY, CDR2 FYNNEI. CDR3 length: 16 amino acids. The CDR3, as DNA: TGTGCCAGCAAGGGCGAGGGCCAGGGGGCAGGGGAGACCCAGTACTTC. It translates to CASKGEGQGAGETQYF.

The chain couples TRBV7-3 to TRBJ1-3; a weak D match, TRBD1 (5 bases). Trimming removed 5 bases at V and 3 bases at J, with 11 bases between. The CDR3 has 14 amino acids. Per the germline V gene, CDR1 is SGHTA and CDR2 is FQGTGA. The CDR3 nucleotides read TGTGCCAGCAGCCCCACCGGGGGTGGAAACACCATATATTTT. This translates into CASSPTGGGNTIYF.

The CDR3, as DNA: TGTGCCAGCAGCGTAGGTGTGGCAGGGGGAAAACTGTTTTTT. Protein sequence: CASSVGVAGGKLFF. The chain is built from TRBV9 and TRBJ1-4, with 7 bases lining up with TRBD1. Unmatched junction bases numbered 6, after V lost 0 bases and J lost 10 bases. The CDR3 is made up of 14 amino acids. Germline loops: CDR1 SGDLS, CDR2 YYNGEE.

This chain links TRBV28 with TRBJ1-5; a possible D gene is TRBD1 (5 bases). CDR1 and CDR2 (germline): MDHEN, SYDVKM. The CDR3 has 14 residues. V shed 3 bases and J shed 5 bases, with 11 bases lying between them. The CDR3 DNA reads TGTGCCAGCAGTTTTGGGGGAGGGCATCAGCCCCAGCATTTT. This gives the protein CASSFGGGHQPQHF. Full variable domain (remainder filled in from reference TRBV28 and TRBJ1-5): DVKVTQSSRYLVKRTGEKVFLECVQDMDHENMFWYRQDPGLGLRLIYFSYDVKMKEKGDIPEGYSVSREKKERFSLILESASTNQTSMYLCASSFGGGHQPQHFGDGTRLSIL.

In DNA form, the CDR3 reads TGCGCCAGCAGTCAATCGTGGCAGGGGGATGCAACTAATGAAAAACTGTTTTTT. Its protein product is CASSQSWQGDATNEKLFF. V gene TRBV23-1 combines with J gene TRBJ1-4; TRBD1 matches 7 bases. TRBV23-1 is recorded as an ORF, its role being uncertain. The CDR3 covers 18 residues. V shed 0 bases, J shed 0 bases, and the junction held 7 bases outside the gene matches.

The genes are TRBV20-1 and TRBJ2-7; D call uncertain. CDR1 DFQATT and CDR2 SNEGSKA come from the germline V gene (reference sequence). V gave up 3 bases and J gave up 5 bases, with 8 bases separating them. This CDR3 region has 11 residues. The chain's CDR3 is CSASPSDEQYF. CDR3 coding DNA: TGCAGTGCTAGTCCTTCGGACGAGCAGTACTTC.

This clone appeared a few times. The rearrangement links TRBV5-1 to TRBJ2-3; TRBD2 agrees at 15 bases. The CDR3 is made up of 16 amino acids. The J segment lost 9 bases and the V segment lost 4 bases, leaving 9 bases of the junction unmatched. CDR1 is SGHRS, CDR2 YFSETQ, per germline. The CDR3 loop is CASSQGTSGGQRTQYF. The CDR3 DNA sequence: TGCGCCAGCAGCCAGGGGACTAGCGGGGGGCAGCGCACGCAGTATTTT.

The genes are TRBV6-5 and TRBJ2-7, with TRBD1 as a possible D gene (6 bases). CDR3 length: 15 residues. Germline CDR1 MNHEY, CDR2 SVGAGI. The V end was cut by 3 bases, the J end by 2 bases, with 14 bases between. The chain's CDR3 is CASSYSWTATYEQYF. CDR3 nucleotides: TGTGCCAGCAGTTATTCATGGACAGCTACCTACGAGCAGTACTTC.

There are a few counts of this clone. V and J are TRBV19 and TRBJ1-1; TRBD1 is a possible D gene (5 bases). This CDR3 spans 15 amino acids. Trimming took 3 bases from V and 11 from J, leaving 22 bases between them. Germline V gene data show CDR1 as LNHDA and CDR2 as SQIVND (reference sequence). The CDR3 protein is CASSIRVRDPWVAFF. The CDR3 DNA reads as TGTGCCAGTAGTATCAGGGTGAGAGACCCGTGGGTGGCTTTCTTT. The complete variable domain, with remaining parts taken from reference TRBV19 and TRBJ1-1, reads DGGITQSPKYLFRKEGQNVTLSCEQNLNHDAMYWYRQDPGQGLRLIYYSQIVNDFQKGDIAEGYSVSREKKESFPLTVTSAQKNPTAFYLCASSIRVRDPWVAFFGQGTRLTVV.

In its sample, this clone was seen once. The gene calls are TRBV18 and TRBJ1-2; 9 bases map to TRBD1. Germline V CDR1 and CDR2: KGHSH, LQKENI. The V gene end was trimmed by 4 bases and the J gene end by 4 bases; junction bases not matched to a gene: 1. The CDR3 runs 13 residues. CDR3 nucleotides: TGTGCCAGCTCACGGGGACAGGGCTATGGCTACACCTTC. Its protein product is CASSRGQGYGYTF.

The chain links TRBV7-2 to TRBJ1-5; TRBD1 matches at 9 bases. The CDR3 loop spans 14 amino acids. Trimming at V came to 6 bases and at J to 7 bases, leaving 7 bases not matched to a gene. Germline-derived CDR1 and CDR2 are SGHTA and FQGNSA. CDR3 in amino acids: CASSYRTGDQPQHF. The CDR3 bases are TGTGCCAGCAGTTATAGGACAGGGGACCAGCCCCAGCATTTT.

V usage is TRBV29-1 and J usage is TRBJ2-2; 8 bases agree with TRBD2. The CDR3 is 14 residues long. V dropped 6 bases and J dropped 6; count of bases not matched to a gene: 9. Germline V gene sequence: CDR1 SQVTM, CDR2 ANQGSEA. CDR3 sequence (DNA): TGCAGCGTGGTCGGGACTAGTCGTGCCGGGGAGCTGTTTTTT. Protein sequence: CSVVGTSRAGELFF.

This clone came up a few times. V is TRBV28 and J is TRBJ2-1, with TRBD1 matching over 8 bases. The CDR3 consists of 16 residues. Germline V gene lookup returns CDR1 MDHEN and CDR2 SYDVKM. J was trimmed by 7 bases and V by 6 bases; bases with no gene match: 14. The DNA of the CDR3 is TGTGCCAGCAGCCCTGCACCGAGACAGGGGACGAATGAGCAGTTCTTC. Protein: CASSPAPRQGTNEQFF. Supplemented by reference TRBV28 and TRBJ2-1, the full variable domain reads DVKVTQSSRYLVKRTGEKVFLECVQDMDHENMFWYRQDPGLGLRLIYFSYDVKMKEKGDIPEGYSVSREKKERFSLILESASTNQTSMYLCASSPAPRQGTNEQFFGPGTRLTVL.

This chain joins TRBV5-4 and TRBJ1-1; the D gene is possibly TRBD1 (6 bases). The ends were cut back, 1 base at V and 1 base at J, with 8 bases in the middle. The CDR3 has 14 residues. Per the germline V gene, CDR1 is SGHNT and CDR2 is YYREEE (reference sequence). The CDR3 sequence: CASSLSRGNTEAFF. DNA for the CDR3: TGTGCCAGCAGCTTGTCCAGGGGGAACACTGAAGCTTTCTTT. Looking up the rest from reference TRBV5-4 and TRBJ1-1 gives the full variable domain: ETGVTQSPTHLIKTRGQQVTLRCSSQSGHNTVSWYQQALGQGPQFIFQYYREEENGRGNFPPRFSGLQFPNYSSELNVNALELDDSALYLCASSLSRGNTEAFFGQGTRLTVV.

A single count supports this clone. The chain carries TRBV6-4 and TRBJ2-1, with TRBD2 matching 9 bases. V lost 1 base, J lost 9 bases, and 7 bases stayed unmatched. CDR3 length equals 15 residues. Germline V lookup: CDR1 MRHNA, CDR2 SNTAGT. CDR3 bases: TGTGCCAGCAGTGACTTGCGGGAGGGCCACGGTGAGCAGTTCTTC. It yields the protein CASSDLREGHGEQFF.

This clone appeared many times. The DNA of the CDR3 is TGTGCCAGCAGCCGAAGGGGGACCCTCGGTAAAAAAACCTACGAGCAGTACTTC. It yields the protein CASSRRGTLGKKTYEQYF. V is TRBV7-8 and J is TRBJ2-7; D may be TRBD1 (6 bases). Deletions cut 5 bases from V and 2 bases from J, with 25 bases between. This CDR3 is 18 amino acids long. CDR1 SGHVS and CDR2 FQNEAQ come from the germline V gene.

The rearrangement joins TRBV7-3 to TRBJ2-7; TRBD2 matches at 9 bases. J gave up 5 bases and V 3 bases, and 8 bases lay outside the gene matches. CDR1 is SGHTA, CDR2 FQGTGA, per germline. This CDR3 is 15 amino acids long. Here the CDR3 reads CASSLTGTSNHEQYF. CDR3 DNA sequence: TGTGCCAGCAGCTTGACCGGGACTAGCAACCACGAGCAGTACTTC.

The chain recombines TRBV5-8 with TRBJ1-5, with D uncertain. Germline-derived CDR1 and CDR2 are SGHTS and YDEGEE. Trimming took 2 bases from V and 3 from J, leaving 12 bases between them. The CDR3 totals 15 residues. CDR3: CASSLGGNHNQPQHF. The CDR3 DNA reads TGTGCCAGCAGCTTAGGAGGGAACCACAATCAGCCCCAGCATTTT. Full variable domain (missing parts from reference TRBV5-8 and TRBJ1-5): EAGVTQSPTHLIKTRGQQATLRCSPISGHTSVYWYQQALGLGLQFLLWYDEGEERNRGNFPPRFSGRQFPNYSSELNVNALELEDSALYLCASSLGGNHNQPQHFGDGTRLSIL.

The chain employs TRBV27 and TRBJ2-7, with a weak D call TRBD1 (6 bases). This CDR3 comprises 15 residues. The V gene lost 2 bases and the J gene lost 1 base, with 12 bases spanning the gap. The germline gives CDR1 MNHEY, CDR2 SMNVEV (reference sequence). Here the CDR3 DNA reads TGTGCCAGCAGTTTACAGGGGAGAAGGTCCTACGAGCAGTACTTC. It codes for CASSLQGRRSYEQYF.

The chain employs TRBV18 and TRBJ1-4, with a possible D match to TRBD1 (5 bases). CDR3 length: 15 amino acids. The germline V gene encodes CDR1 KGHSH and CDR2 LQKENI. V lost 4 bases and J 8 bases, leaving 17 bases between the germline ends. The CDR3 bases are TGTGCCAGCTCACGCAGAGCCCGGGAGGGGGAAAAACTGTTTTTT. Protein sequence: CASSRRAREGEKLFF.

The chain links TRBV18 to TRBJ1-1; D uncertain. Per the germline V gene, CDR1 is KGHSH and CDR2 is LQKENI. The CDR3 extends over 14 amino acids. Trimming stripped 3 bases from V and 8 bases from J, with 16 bases between. CDR3 in DNA: TGTGCCAGCTCACCTATGCTGGGCATGGCCGAAGCTTTCTTT. Translating gives CASSPMLGMAEAFF.

This sequence joins TRBV6-1 and TRBJ2-5; D possibly corresponds to TRBD2 (7 bases). V lost 4 bases, J lost 2 bases, and 11 bases lay in between. CDR3 size: 14 residues. Looked up from germline, CDR1 is MNHNS and CDR2 is SASEGT. In DNA form, the CDR3 reads TGTGCCAGCAGTGGGGGGGGCTGGCAAGAGACCCAGTACTTC. Translation gives CASSGGGWQETQYF.

The chain is built from TRBV6-5 and TRBJ1-1; weak D call: TRBD1 (5 bases). V lost 6 bases, J lost 3 bases, and 17 bases lay in between. The CDR3 contains 15 residues. Germline lookup yields CDR1 MNHEY and CDR2 SVGAGI. CDR3 protein: CASSPSGRRDTEAFF. The CDR3 bases are TGTGCCAGCAGCCCCTCGGGTCGCAGGGACACTGAAGCTTTCTTT.

DNA of the CDR3: TGTGCCATCAGTGAGGGTCCGGGACAGGGGAATTCACCCCTCCACTTT. Its protein is CAISEGPGQGNSPLHF. The J gene is TRBJ1-6, the V gene TRBV10-3; 10 bases are a match to TRBD1. The CDR3 runs to 16 residues. CDR1 and CDR2 (germline): ENHRY, SYGVKD. After removal of 2 bases from V and 7 bases from J, the junction contained 5 bases not matched to a gene.

The chain joins TRBV7-2 to TRBJ2-5; 7 bases line up with TRBD1. This CDR3 is built from 11 residues. Germline CDR1 is SGHTA and CDR2 is FQGNSA. V dropped 5 bases and J dropped 9; count of bases not matched to a gene: 3. In nucleotides, the CDR3 is TGTGCCAGCAGCACGACAGGGTCCCAGTACTTC. Its translation: CASSTTGSQYF.

This rearrangement joins TRBV18 to TRBJ1-4, with D possibly matching TRBD1 (5 bases). This CDR3 has 13 amino acids. V lost 6 bases and J lost 8, with 13 bases in between. Germline V gene data show CDR1 as KGHSH and CDR2 as LQKENI. CDR3: CASSEGLSEKLFF. Written as DNA, the CDR3 is TGTGCCAGCTCGGAGGGGCTTTCCGAAAAACTGTTTTTT.

This chain connects TRBV2 to TRBJ2-3; D is unresolved. CDR3 length: 14 residues. Germline CDR1 is SNHLY and CDR2 is FYNNEI. The germline V and J ends were trimmed by 5 bases and 6 bases, with 15 bases remaining between them. The CDR3 DNA reads TGTGCCAGCAGTCGGAGCGAGGATAAGGATACGCAGTATTTT. Its translation: CASSRSEDKDTQYF.

The rearrangement joins TRBV4-2 to TRBJ1-4; no clear D gene. This CDR3 comprises 15 residues. Per the germline V gene, CDR1 is LGHNA and CDR2 is YNFKEQ. Trimming cost V 0 bases and J 5 bases, with 10 bases left between them. The CDR3 sequence: CASSQERTGNEKLFF. The CDR3 region has the DNA TGTGCCAGCAGCCAAGAGAGGACGGGGAATGAAAAACTGTTTTTT.